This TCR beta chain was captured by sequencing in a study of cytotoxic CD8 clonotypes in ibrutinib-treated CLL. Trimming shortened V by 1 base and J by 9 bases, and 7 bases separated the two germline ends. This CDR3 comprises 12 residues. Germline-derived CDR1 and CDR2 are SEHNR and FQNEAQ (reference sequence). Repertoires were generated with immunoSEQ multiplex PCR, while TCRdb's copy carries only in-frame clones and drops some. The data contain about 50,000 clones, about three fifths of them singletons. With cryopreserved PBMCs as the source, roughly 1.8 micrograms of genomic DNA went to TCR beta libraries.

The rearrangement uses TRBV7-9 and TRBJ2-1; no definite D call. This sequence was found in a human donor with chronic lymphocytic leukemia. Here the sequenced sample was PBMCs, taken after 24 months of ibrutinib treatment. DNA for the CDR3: TGTGCCAGCAGCTTAGTAAGTGGTGAGCAGTTCTTC. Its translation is CASSLVSGEQFF.